The clone carrying this T cell receptor (beta chain) has a handful of counts. Its antigen is still unknown. The data stem from a study of T cells after yellow fever vaccination. Broader study findings: Weaker in magnitude, the secondary response showed a faster peak on day 5 versus 15.

Template switching by 5'RACE produced TCR cDNA, adding a universal primer site and UMIs. TCRdb used MiXCR to reprocess the 5' RACE reads, holding one entry per CDR3 protein. The repertoire includes about 360,000 distinct CDR3 sequences, 6.2% of them detected once, and about 15% sits in the top ten. The germline V and J ends were trimmed by 4 bases and 7 bases, with 11 bases remaining between them. Germline loops: CDR1 SGHTA, CDR2 FQGNSA. CDR3 size: 13 residues. The rearrangement links TRBV7-2 to TRBJ2-1; D not certain. The TCR originated in a man aged 25 to 45 who received the YFV17D yellow fever vaccine. The sample in question was PBMCs, obtained 5 days after the yellow fever booster vaccination. In DNA, the CDR3 is TGTGCCAGCAGCTCCTCTCGCGAAAATGAGCAGTTCTTC. Translation gives CASSSSRENEQFF.